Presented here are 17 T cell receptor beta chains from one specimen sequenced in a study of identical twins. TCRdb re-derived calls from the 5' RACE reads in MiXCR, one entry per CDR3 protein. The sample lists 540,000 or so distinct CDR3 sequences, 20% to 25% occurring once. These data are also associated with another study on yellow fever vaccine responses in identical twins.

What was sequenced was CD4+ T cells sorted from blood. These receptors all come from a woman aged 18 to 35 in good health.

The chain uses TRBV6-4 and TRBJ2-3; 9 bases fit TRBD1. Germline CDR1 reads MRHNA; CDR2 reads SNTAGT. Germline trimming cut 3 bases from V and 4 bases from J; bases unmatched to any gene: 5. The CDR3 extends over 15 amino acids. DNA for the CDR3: TGTGCCAGCAGTGAGGGACAGGGATCGGCAGATACGCAGTATTTT. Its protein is CASSEGQGSADTQYF.

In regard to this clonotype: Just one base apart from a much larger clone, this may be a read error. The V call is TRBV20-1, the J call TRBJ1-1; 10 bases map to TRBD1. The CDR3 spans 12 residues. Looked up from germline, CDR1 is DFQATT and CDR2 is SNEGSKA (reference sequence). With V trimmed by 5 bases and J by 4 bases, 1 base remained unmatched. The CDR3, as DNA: TGCAGTGCTGGACAGGGGGGCACTGAAGCTTTCTTT. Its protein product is CSAGQGGTEAFF.

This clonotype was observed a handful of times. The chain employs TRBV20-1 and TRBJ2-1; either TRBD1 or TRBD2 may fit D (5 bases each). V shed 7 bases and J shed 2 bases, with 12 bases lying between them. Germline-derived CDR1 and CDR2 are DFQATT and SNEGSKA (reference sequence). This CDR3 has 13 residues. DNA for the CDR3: TGCAGTGTTCCTTGGGACCCCTACAATGAGCAGTTCTTC. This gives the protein CSVPWDPYNEQFF.

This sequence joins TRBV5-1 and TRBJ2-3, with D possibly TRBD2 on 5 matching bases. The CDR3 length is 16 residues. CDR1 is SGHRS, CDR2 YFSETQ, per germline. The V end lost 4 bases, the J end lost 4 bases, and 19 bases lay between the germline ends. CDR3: CASSMVVAGPPDTQYF. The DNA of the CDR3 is TGCGCCAGCAGCATGGTAGTGGCGGGTCCCCCAGATACGCAGTATTTT.

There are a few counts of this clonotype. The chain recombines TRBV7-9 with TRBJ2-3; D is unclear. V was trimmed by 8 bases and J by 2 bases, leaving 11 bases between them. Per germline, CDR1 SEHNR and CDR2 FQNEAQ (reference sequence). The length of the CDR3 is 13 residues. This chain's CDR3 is CASSWGNTDTQYF. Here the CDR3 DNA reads TGTGCCAGCTCTTGGGGAAACACAGATACGCAGTATTTT. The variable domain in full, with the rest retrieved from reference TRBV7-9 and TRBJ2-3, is DTGVSQNPRHKITKRGQNVTFRCDPISEHNRLYWYRQTLGQGPEFLTYFQNEAQLEKSRLLSDRFSAERPKGSFSTLEIQRTEQGDSAMYLCASSWGNTDTQYFGPGTRLTVL.

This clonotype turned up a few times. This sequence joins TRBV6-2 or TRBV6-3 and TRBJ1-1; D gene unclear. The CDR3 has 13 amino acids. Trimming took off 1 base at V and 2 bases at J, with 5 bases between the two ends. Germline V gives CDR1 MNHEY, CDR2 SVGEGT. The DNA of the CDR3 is TGTGCCAGCAGTTACTTCGGCAACACTGAAGCTTTCTTT. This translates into CASSYFGNTEAFF.

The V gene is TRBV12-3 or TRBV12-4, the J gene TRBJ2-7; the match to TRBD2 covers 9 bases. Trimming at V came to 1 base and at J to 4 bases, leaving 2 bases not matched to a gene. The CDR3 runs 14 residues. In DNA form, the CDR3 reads TGTGCCAGCAGTTTAGGCAGCGGGAGGTACGAGCAGTACTTC. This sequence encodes CASSLGSGRYEQYF.

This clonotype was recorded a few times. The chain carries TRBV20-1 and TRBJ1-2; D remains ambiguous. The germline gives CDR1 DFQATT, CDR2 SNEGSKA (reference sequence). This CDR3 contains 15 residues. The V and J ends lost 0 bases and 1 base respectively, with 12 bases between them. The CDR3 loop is CSARDALQSNYGYTF. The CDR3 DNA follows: TGCAGTGCTAGAGATGCTCTACAGAGTAACTATGGCTACACCTTC.

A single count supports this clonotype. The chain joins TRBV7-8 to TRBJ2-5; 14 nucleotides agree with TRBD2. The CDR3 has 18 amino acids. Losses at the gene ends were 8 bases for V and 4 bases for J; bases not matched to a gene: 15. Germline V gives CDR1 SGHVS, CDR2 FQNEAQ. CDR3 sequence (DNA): TGTGCCAGCTACTTCGTGAGACTAGCGGGGGGGCGGTTAGAGACCCAGTACTTC. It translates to CASYFVRLAGGRLETQYF.

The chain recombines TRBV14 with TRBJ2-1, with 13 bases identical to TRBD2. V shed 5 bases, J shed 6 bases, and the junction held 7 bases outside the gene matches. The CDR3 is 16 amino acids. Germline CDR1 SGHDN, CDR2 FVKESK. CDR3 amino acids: CASSKLAGGGRNEQFF. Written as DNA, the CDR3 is TGTGCCAGCAGCAAACTAGCGGGAGGGGGTCGCAATGAGCAGTTCTTC. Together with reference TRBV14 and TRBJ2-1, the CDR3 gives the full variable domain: EAGVTQFPSHSVIEKGQTVTLRCDPISGHDNLYWYRRVMGKEIKFLLHFVKESKQDESGMPNNRFLAERTGGTYSTLKVQPAELEDSGVYFCASSKLAGGGRNEQFFGPGTRLTVL.

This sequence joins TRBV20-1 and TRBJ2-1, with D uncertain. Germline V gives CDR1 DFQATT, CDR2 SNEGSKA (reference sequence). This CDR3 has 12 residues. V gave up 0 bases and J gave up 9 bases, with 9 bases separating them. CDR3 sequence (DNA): TGCAGTGCTAGAGATGGGGTTGGTGAGCAGTTCTTC. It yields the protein CSARDGVGEQFF.

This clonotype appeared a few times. The DNA for the CDR3 is TGTGCCAGCAGCTTAACCAAAGGACCCAGGACATCGAAGGGCTACACCTTC. This encodes CASSLTKGPRTSKGYTF. J is TRBJ1-2 and V is TRBV11-2; a weak D match, TRBD1 (5 bases). Trimming stripped 2 bases from V and 8 bases from J, with 24 bases between. CDR3 length: 17 residues. In germline, CDR1 is SGHAT, CDR2 FQNNGV.

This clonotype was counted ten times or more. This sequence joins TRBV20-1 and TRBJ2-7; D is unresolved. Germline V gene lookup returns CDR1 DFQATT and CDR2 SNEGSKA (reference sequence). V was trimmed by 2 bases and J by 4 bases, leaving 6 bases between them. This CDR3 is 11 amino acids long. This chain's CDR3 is CSARLGYEQYV. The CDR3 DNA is TGCAGTGCTAGATTGGGATACGAGCAGTACGTC.

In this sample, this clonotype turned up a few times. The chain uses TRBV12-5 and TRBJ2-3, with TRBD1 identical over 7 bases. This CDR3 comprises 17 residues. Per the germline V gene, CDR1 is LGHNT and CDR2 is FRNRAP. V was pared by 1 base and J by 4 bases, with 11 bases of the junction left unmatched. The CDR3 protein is CASGLDWDSIKADTQYF. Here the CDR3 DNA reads TGTGCTAGTGGTTTGGATTGGGACAGCATTAAAGCAGATACGCAGTATTTT.

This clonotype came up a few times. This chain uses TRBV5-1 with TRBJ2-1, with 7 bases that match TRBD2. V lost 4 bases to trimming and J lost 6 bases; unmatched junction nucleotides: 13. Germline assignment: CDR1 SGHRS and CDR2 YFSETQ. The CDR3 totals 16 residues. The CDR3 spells CASSTGSEIAGNEQFF. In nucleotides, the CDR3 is TGCGCCAGCAGCACGGGGTCCGAGATAGCGGGCAATGAGCAGTTCTTC.

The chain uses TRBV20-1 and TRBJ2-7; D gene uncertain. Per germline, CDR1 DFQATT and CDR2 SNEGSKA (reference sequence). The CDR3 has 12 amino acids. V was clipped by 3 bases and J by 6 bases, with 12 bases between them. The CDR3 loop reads CSARPDITEQYF. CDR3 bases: TGCAGTGCTAGGCCCGACATAACCGAGCAGTACTTC.

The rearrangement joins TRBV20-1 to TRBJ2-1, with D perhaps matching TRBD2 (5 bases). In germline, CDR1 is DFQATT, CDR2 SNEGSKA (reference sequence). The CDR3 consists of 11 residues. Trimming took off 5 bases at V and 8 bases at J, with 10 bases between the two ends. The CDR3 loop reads CSALKADEQFF. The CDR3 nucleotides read TGCAGTGCTTTAAAAGCGGATGAGCAGTTCTTC.